This record looks at one T cell receptor beta chain sequence and its context. Its antigen is as yet unknown. The entry originates in a study of T cell repertoires and HLA-DP antigens. The method was immunoSEQ multiplex PCR; TCRdb's version includes in-frame clones alone and lacks a portion of them. The repertoire holds over 100,000 clones, with 80% to 95% as singletons. This TCR derives from a woman under 30 in good health and CMV-seronegative. The sequenced sample was CD4+ T cells from PBMCs.

This CDR3 is CASSQRTLAGAGANVLTF. DNA of the CDR3: TGTGCCAGCAGCCAAAGAACACTAGCGGGAGCTGGGGCCAACGTCCTGACTTTC. The J gene is TRBJ2-6, the V gene TRBV4-2; 11 bases align to TRBD2. Germline V lookup: CDR1 LGHNA, CDR2 YNFKEQ. Trimming took 2 bases from V and 2 from J; bases not matched to a gene: 5. The CDR3 has 18 residues.